The 28 T cell receptor beta chains below all came from one sample that was sequenced in a study of Graves' ophthalmopathy and Graves' hyperthyroidism (dated by TCRdb to 2016 to 2019). The sequencer was an Illumina HiSeq 2000. TCR beta CDR3 regions were amplified from RNA transcripts for repertoire sequencing. A first-round RT-PCR used HTBI primers with the Qiagen OneStep RT-PCR kit, followed by a second-round multiplex PCR, size selection and purification. TCRdb trimmed public reads at Q25 via fastp, called clones via MiXCR and kept in-frame beta chains. Merged by CDR3 protein, the rows form single entries marked with the most common genes and DNA. This sample holds 600,000 to 700,000 distinct CDR3 sequences; 35% to 50% were observed only once. More than 3% of the sample is in the top ten clones. Material: peripheral blood. All receptors derive from an adult man with Graves' ophthalmopathy.

On this clonotype: A much larger clone differs by one base, so this may be a read error. The chain recombines TRBV4-2 with TRBJ2-7; 8 bases fit TRBD2. This CDR3 contains 16 residues. Germline V CDR1 and CDR2: LGHNA, YNFKEQ. V was clipped by 0 bases and J by 6 bases; unmatched bases: 10. The CDR3 is CASSQESGGPLSEQYV. CDR3 nucleotides: TGTGCCAGCAGCCAAGAGTCGGGAGGGCCTCTGTCCGAGCAGTACGTC.

This clonotype was seen repeatedly, ten times or more. This sequence joins TRBV29-1 and TRBJ2-7, with a tentative D call TRBD1 (7 bases). The CDR3 runs to 11 residues. Germline V gives CDR1 SQVTM, CDR2 ANQGSEA. The V and J ends lost 5 bases and 9 bases respectively, with 14 bases between them. The chain's CDR3 is CSVPEGAGQYF. The CDR3 DNA reads TGCAGCGTTCCGGAGGGGGCCGGGCAGTACTTC.

The chain combines TRBV2 with TRBJ1-6; TRBD1 agrees at 7 bases. V was clipped by 6 bases and J by 7 bases; unmatched bases: 9. Germline V gene data show CDR1 as SNHLY and CDR2 as FYNNEI. The CDR3 has 15 residues. The CDR3 loop reads CASRDTGAWNSPLHF. CDR3 coding DNA: TGTGCCAGCAGGGACACAGGGGCCTGGAATTCACCCCTCCACTTT.

This clonotype was observed many times. The chain joins TRBV19 to TRBJ1-5; D not certain. CDR3 length: 15 residues. Germline V gene data show CDR1 as LNHDA and CDR2 as SQIVND (reference sequence). The V and J ends lost 3 bases and 6 bases respectively, with 15 bases between them. CDR3 DNA: TGTGCCAGTAGTATGAACAATCCCGCGGGTCAGCCCCAGCATTTT. It specifies CASSMNNPAGQPQHF.

The chain uses TRBV25-1 and TRBJ1-1; D is undetermined. The CDR3 length is 12 residues. The germline V gene encodes CDR1 MGHDK and CDR2 SYGVNS. CDR3 protein: CARAQQDTEAFF. CDR3 sequence (DNA): TGTGCTAGAGCGCAGCAGGACACTGAAGCTTTCTTT.

The chain employs TRBV6-1 and TRBJ2-7; the D call may be TRBD1 or TRBD2 (6 bases each). Germline V gene data show CDR1 as MNHNS and CDR2 as SASEGT. The CDR3 spans 14 residues. Trimming took 6 bases from V and 7 from J, leaving 19 bases between them. Here the CDR3 reads CASSGGADTGEQYF. As DNA, the CDR3 is TGTGCCAGCAGCGGGGGCGCGGACACCGGGGAGCAGTACTTC.

This clonotype was detected ten times or more. This chain uses TRBV2 with TRBJ1-1; no clear D. Per germline, CDR1 SNHLY and CDR2 FYNNEI. V was trimmed by 0 bases and J by 0 bases, leaving 8 bases between them. The length of the CDR3 is 15 residues. The CDR3 coding sequence is TGTGCCAGCAGTGAAGCAGCCGGGATGAACACTGAAGCTTTCTTT. It is translated as CASSEAAGMNTEAFF. Full variable domain (outside the CDR3, taken from reference TRBV2 and TRBJ1-1): EPEVTQTPSHQVTQMGQEVILRCVPISNHLYFYWYRQILGQKVEFLVSFYNNEISEKSEIFDDQFSVERPDGSNFTLKIRSTKLEDSAMYFCASSEAAGMNTEAFFGQGTRLTVV.

The chain recombines TRBV7-8 with TRBJ2-5; D is possibly TRBD1 or TRBD2 (5 bases each). CDR3 size: 13 residues. CDR1 and CDR2 from the germline V gene are SGHVS and FQNEAQ. The V and J ends lost 4 bases and 11 bases respectively, with 17 bases between them. CDR3 in DNA: TGTGCCAGCAGCTATGAGACAGCGAGGGAGCAGTACTTC. Its protein product is CASSYETAREQYF.

This clonotype was seen many times. The chain joins TRBV20-1 to TRBJ1-1, with D tentatively TRBD1 (5 bases). Germline V CDR1 and CDR2: DFQATT, SNEGSKA (reference sequence). The CDR3 consists of 12 residues. The germline V and J ends were trimmed by 6 bases and 1 base, with 9 bases remaining between them. CDR3 residues: CSAAGPNTEAFF. The CDR3 nucleotides read TGCAGTGCCGCGGGACCGAACACTGAAGCTTTCTTT.

V is TRBV5-1 and J is TRBJ2-5; 10 bases match TRBD1. This CDR3 is built from 15 residues. The junction had 8 bases not matched to a gene; V was cut back by 6 bases and J by 3 bases. The germline gives CDR1 SGHRS, CDR2 YFSETQ. The CDR3 is CASTNSGTGEETQYF. CDR3 coding DNA: TGCGCCAGCACCAATTCCGGGACAGGGGAAGAGACCCAGTACTTC. The full variable domain, completed using reference TRBV5-1 and TRBJ2-5, is KAGVTQTPRYLIKTRGQQVTLSCSPISGHRSVSWYQQTPGQGLQFLFEYFSETQRNKGNFPGRFSGRQFSNSRSEMNVSTLELGDSALYLCASTNSGTGEETQYFGPGTRLLVL.

Of note for this clonotype: One base away lies a much larger clone, so this may be a sequencing read error. The chain has TRBV9 and TRBJ1-1; D perhaps matches TRBD1 (5 bases). The CDR3 loop spans 17 amino acids. Germline CDR1 SGDLS, CDR2 YYNGEE. The DNA of the CDR3 is TGTGCCAGCAGCGTAGGAAGGGCGGGGGACCGGGGCACTGAAGCTTCCTTT. Translated: CASSVGRAGDRGTEASF.

This clonotype was observed a single time. The rearrangement joins TRBV7-2 to TRBJ2-7, with TRBD1 identical over 8 bases. CDR3 length equals 14 residues. Germline trimming cut 11 bases from V and 2 bases from J; bases unmatched to any gene: 11. The germline V gene has CDR1 SGHTA and CDR2 FQGNSA. CDR3 DNA sequence: TGTGCCTGGAGAGCCGGGACAGGACCCTACGAGCAGTACTTC. Protein: CAWRAGTGPYEQYF.

Ten or more counts support this clonotype. This sequence joins TRBV5-1 and TRBJ1-4, with D possibly being TRBD1 (6 bases). This CDR3 comprises 14 residues. Germline V CDR1 and CDR2: SGHRS, YFSETQ. Between the trimmed V and J ends, which lost 5 bases and 8 bases, there was a span of 16 bases. The CDR3 coding sequence is TGCGCCAGCAGTATGGGCCCGGACAGCGAAAAACTGTTTTTT. Residues: CASSMGPDSEKLFF.

This clonotype was counted once. The DNA of the CDR3 is TGTGCCACCAGCAGCTTAACGGGTGGAGAAAACTATGGCTACACCTTC. Amino acids: CATSSLTGGENYGYTF. The rearrangement uses TRBV15 and TRBJ1-2; D is unclear. From germline, CDR1 is LNHNV and CDR2 YYDKDF (reference sequence). V shed 3 bases and J shed 2 bases, with 16 bases lying between them. The CDR3 length is 16 residues.

This clonotype was observed a single time. The V call is TRBV2, the J call TRBJ2-3, with D perhaps given as TRBD1 or TRBD2 (5 bases each). Germline CDR1 and CDR2: SNHLY and FYNNEI. Between the trimmed V and J ends, which lost 8 bases and 6 bases, there was a span of 21 bases. The CDR3 runs 15 residues. CDR3 in DNA: TGTGCCAGCGGAGAGGGGATGCTGAGTACGGATACGCAGTATTTT. It specifies CASGEGMLSTDTQYF.

The chain recombines TRBV13 with TRBJ2-2, with TRBD2 matching 10 bases. V lost 5 bases, J lost 7 bases, and 4 bases stayed unmatched. CDR1 and CDR2 from the germline V gene are PRHDT and FYEKMQ (reference sequence). There are 14 residues in the CDR3. CDR3 DNA sequence: TGTGCCAGCAGCCTAGCGGGAGTTCACGGGGAGCTGTTTTTT. As protein: CASSLAGVHGELFF.

There are a few counts of this clonotype. V is TRBV12-3 or TRBV12-4 and J is TRBJ2-7; D is uncertain. CDR3 length: 16 residues. Trimming took off 8 bases at V and 5 bases at J, with 25 bases between the two ends. The CDR3 DNA is TGTGCCAGCTCACCACGACAATGGACCGCCGAAGACGAGCAGTACTTC. The encoded protein is CASSPRQWTAEDEQYF.

On this clonotype: With a much larger clone just one base away, this may be a read error. The CDR3 loop reads CAISQGQARTQYF. Written as DNA, the CDR3 is TGTGCCATCAGTCAGGGACAGGCTCGGACCCAGTACTTC. This sequence joins TRBV10-3 and TRBJ2-5; 8 bases align to TRBD1. The V gene's germline CDR1 is ENHRY and CDR2 SYGVKD. V shed 5 bases and J 7 bases; nucleotides not matched to a gene: 6. The CDR3 is 13 residues long.

V usage is TRBV11-1 and J usage is TRBJ1-5; D ambiguous. Germline V gene lookup returns CDR1 SGHAT and CDR2 FQDESV (reference sequence). The ends were cut back, 11 bases at V and 0 bases at J, with 11 bases in the middle. The CDR3 contains 13 residues. The CDR3: CAWNDGSNQPQHF. The CDR3 DNA reads TGTGCCTGGAACGACGGTAGCAATCAGCCCCAGCATTTT.

With respect to this clonotype: With a much larger clone just one base away, this may be a read error. V usage is TRBV2 and J usage is TRBJ2-7; D ambiguous. CDR1 and CDR2 from the germline V gene are SNHLY and FYNNEI. The CDR3 runs 14 residues. V lost 4 bases, J lost 4 bases, and 14 bases lay in between. CDR3 region: CASSGPFKPYEQYF. CDR3 DNA: TGTGCCAGCAGTGGGCCGTTCAAGCCTTACGAGCAGTACTTC.

The J gene is TRBJ2-2, the V gene TRBV15; TRBD2 agrees at 10 bases. After removal of 0 bases from V and 0 bases from J, the junction contained 19 bases not matched to a gene. The CDR3 runs 23 residues. Per the germline V gene, CDR1 is LNHNV and CDR2 is YYDKDF (reference sequence). The CDR3 bases are TGTGCCACCAGCAGAGATCGAGGGGGGGGGCTAGCGGGGGAGTATACGAACACCGGGGAGCTGTTTTTT. Residues: CATSRDRGGGLAGEYTNTGELFF.

This clonotype was counted ten times or more. The chain carries TRBV7-9 and TRBJ2-7; TRBD2 agrees at 10 bases. In germline, CDR1 is SEHNR, CDR2 FQNEAQ (reference sequence). V shed 8 bases, J shed 4 bases, and the junction held 8 bases outside the gene matches. The CDR3 covers 14 residues. CDR3 region: CASSLAGGGYEQYF. In nucleotides, the CDR3 is TGTGCCAGCTCCTTAGCGGGAGGCGGGTACGAGCAGTACTTC.

This clonotype was counted many times. V usage is TRBV14 and J usage is TRBJ1-3; D remains ambiguous. Germline-derived CDR1 and CDR2 are SGHDN and FVKESK. Trimming took 3 bases from V and 4 from J, leaving 7 bases between them. CDR3 length: 13 amino acids. The CDR3 bases are TGTGCCAGCAGCCACAGTGCGGGAAACACCATATATTTT. This sequence encodes CASSHSAGNTIYF.

The chain couples TRBV10-3 to TRBJ2-5; D could derive from TRBD1 or TRBD2 (5 bases each). The germline CDR1 and CDR2 sequences are ENHRY and SYGVKD. V lost 8 bases and J 3 bases, leaving 19 bases between the germline ends. This CDR3 has 15 amino acids. The CDR3 is CAIQELTAGEETQYF. The DNA of the CDR3 is TGTGCCATCCAGGAACTGACAGCCGGGGAAGAGACCCAGTACTTC.

This clonotype was observed a handful of times. The chain has TRBV18 and TRBJ1-1; D gene ambiguous. Germline V gives CDR1 KGHSH, CDR2 LQKENI. This CDR3 is 13 amino acids long. V was shortened by 3 bases and J by 3 bases, with 8 bases between the two germline ends. The CDR3 protein is CASSPFRDTEAFF. CDR3 bases: TGTGCCAGCTCACCCTTCCGGGACACTGAAGCTTTCTTT.

This clonotype has just a few counts. The chain combines TRBV29-1 with TRBJ1-6; 9 bases fit TRBD1. The V segment lost 5 bases and the J segment 10 bases; nucleotides outside the gene matches: 6. This CDR3 is 13 amino acids long. Germline CDR1 reads SQVTM; CDR2 reads ANQGSEA. CDR3 residues: CSVSTGGNSPLHF. The CDR3 nucleotides are TGCAGCGTTTCGACAGGGGGGAACTCACCCCTCCACTTT.

The V call is TRBV19, the J call TRBJ1-3, with D uncertain. Germline-derived CDR1 and CDR2 are LNHDA and SQIVND (reference sequence). The CDR3 sequence is 11 residues long. V shed 9 bases and J shed 4 bases, with 7 bases lying between them. In DNA form, the CDR3 reads TGTGCCAGCTCGTGGGGAAACACCATATATTTT. Residues: CASSWGNTIYF. Looking up the rest from reference TRBV19 and TRBJ1-3 gives the full variable domain: DGGITQSPKYLFRKEGQNVTLSCEQNLNHDAMYWYRQDPGQGLRLIYYSQIVNDFQKGDIAEGYSVSREKKESFPLTVTSAQKNPTAFYLCASSWGNTIYFGEGSWLTVV.

This clonotype was recorded many times. The chain joins TRBV12-3 or TRBV12-4 to TRBJ2-5; 8 bases map to TRBD2. The CDR3 has 14 residues. Trimming removed 6 bases from V and 5 bases from J; junction bases left unmatched: 8. CDR3 coding DNA: TGTGCCAGCAGCGCCGGGGGGGCCGGGGAGACCCAGTACTTC. Protein sequence: CASSAGGAGETQYF.